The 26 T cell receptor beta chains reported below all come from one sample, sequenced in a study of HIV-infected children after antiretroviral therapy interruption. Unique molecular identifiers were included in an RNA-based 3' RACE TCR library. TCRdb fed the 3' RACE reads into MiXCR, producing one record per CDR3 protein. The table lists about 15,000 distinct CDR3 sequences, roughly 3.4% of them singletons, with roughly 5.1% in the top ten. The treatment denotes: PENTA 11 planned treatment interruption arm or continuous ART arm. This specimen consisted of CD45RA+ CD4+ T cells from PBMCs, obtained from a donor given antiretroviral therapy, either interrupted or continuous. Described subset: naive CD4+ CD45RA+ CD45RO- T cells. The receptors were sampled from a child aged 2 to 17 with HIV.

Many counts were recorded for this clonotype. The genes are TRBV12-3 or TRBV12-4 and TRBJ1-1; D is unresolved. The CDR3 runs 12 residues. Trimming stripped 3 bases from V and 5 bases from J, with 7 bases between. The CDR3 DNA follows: TGTGCCAGCAGTTTCTGGGGAACTGAAGCTTTCTTT. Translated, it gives CASSFWGTEAFF.

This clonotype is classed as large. In DNA form, the CDR3 reads TGTGCCAGCAGGAAAAGGGGGCGCCGGGACTATGGCTACACCTTC. Its protein product is CASRKRGRRDYGYTF. The chain recombines TRBV28 with TRBJ1-2; 7 bases are a match to TRBD1. The CDR3 totals 15 residues. Trimming took 6 bases from V and 3 from J; bases not matched to a gene: 10. The V gene's germline CDR1 is MDHEN and CDR2 SYDVKM.

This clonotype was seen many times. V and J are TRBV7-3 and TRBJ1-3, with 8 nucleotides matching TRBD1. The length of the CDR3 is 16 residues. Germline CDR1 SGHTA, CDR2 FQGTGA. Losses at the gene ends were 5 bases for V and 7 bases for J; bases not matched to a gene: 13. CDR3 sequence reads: CASSPSSDRVGNTIYF. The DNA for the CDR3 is TGTGCCAGCAGCCCATCATCGGACAGGGTGGGGAACACCATATATTTT.

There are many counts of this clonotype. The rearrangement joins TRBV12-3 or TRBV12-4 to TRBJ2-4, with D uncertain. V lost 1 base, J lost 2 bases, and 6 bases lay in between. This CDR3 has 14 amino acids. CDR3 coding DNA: TGTGCCAGCAGTTTAGAAGGTACCAAAAACATTCAGTACTTC. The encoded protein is CASSLEGTKNIQYF.

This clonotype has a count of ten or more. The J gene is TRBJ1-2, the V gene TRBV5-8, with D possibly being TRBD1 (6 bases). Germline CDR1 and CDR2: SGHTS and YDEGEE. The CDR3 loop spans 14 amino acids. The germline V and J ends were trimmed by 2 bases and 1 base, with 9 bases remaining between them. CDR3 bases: TGTGCCAGCAGCTTCAGGGGCCTTAACTATGGCTACACCTTC. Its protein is CASSFRGLNYGYTF. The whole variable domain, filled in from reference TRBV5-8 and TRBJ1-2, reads EAGVTQSPTHLIKTRGQQATLRCSPISGHTSVYWYQQALGLGLQFLLWYDEGEERNRGNFPPRFSGRQFPNYSSELNVNALELEDSALYLCASSFRGLNYGYTFGSGTRLTVV.

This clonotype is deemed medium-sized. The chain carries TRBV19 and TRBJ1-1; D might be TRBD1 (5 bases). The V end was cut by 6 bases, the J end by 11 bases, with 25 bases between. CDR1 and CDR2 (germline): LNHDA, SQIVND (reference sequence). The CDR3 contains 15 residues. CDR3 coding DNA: TGTGCCAGTAGCCCGACGGCCGGATCACCTCGGGGGGCTTTCTTT. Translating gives CASSPTAGSPRGAFF.

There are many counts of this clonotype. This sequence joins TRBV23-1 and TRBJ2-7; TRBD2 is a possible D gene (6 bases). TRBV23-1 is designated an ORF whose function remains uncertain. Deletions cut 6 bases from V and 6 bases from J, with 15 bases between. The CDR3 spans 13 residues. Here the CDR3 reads CASRLGREAEQYF. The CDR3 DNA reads TGCGCCAGCAGATTAGGCAGGGAGGCCGAGCAGTACTTC.

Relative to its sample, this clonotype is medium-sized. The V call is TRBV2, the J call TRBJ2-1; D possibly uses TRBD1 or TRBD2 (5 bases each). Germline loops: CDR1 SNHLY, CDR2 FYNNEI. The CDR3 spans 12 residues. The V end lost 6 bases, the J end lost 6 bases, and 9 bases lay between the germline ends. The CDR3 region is CASRGTRNEQFF. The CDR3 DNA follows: TGTGCCAGCAGGGGGACCCGCAATGAGCAGTTCTTC.

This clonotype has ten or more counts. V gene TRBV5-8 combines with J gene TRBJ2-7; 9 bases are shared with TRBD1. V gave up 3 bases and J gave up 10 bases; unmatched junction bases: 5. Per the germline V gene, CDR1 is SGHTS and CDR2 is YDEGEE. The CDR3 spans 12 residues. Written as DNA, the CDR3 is TGTGCCAGCAGCTCGGGGGACAGGGCCCAGTACTTC. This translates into CASSSGDRAQYF. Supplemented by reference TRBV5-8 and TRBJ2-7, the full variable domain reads EAGVTQSPTHLIKTRGQQATLRCSPISGHTSVYWYQQALGLGLQFLLWYDEGEERNRGNFPPRFSGRQFPNYSSELNVNALELEDSALYLCASSSGDRAQYFGPGTRLTVT.

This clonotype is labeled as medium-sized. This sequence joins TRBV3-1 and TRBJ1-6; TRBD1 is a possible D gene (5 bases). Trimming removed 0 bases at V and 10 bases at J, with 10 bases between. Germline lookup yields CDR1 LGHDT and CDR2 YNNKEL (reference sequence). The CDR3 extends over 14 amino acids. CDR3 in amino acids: CASSQDPGDSPLHF. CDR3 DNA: TGTGCCAGCAGCCAAGATCCCGGGGACTCACCCCTCCACTTT.

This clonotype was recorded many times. The CDR3 sequence is CASSPNFDVLTF. The CDR3 DNA reads as TGTGCCAGCAGCCCCAATTTCGACGTCCTGACTTTC. This sequence joins TRBV3-1 and TRBJ2-6; D gene ambiguous. In germline, CDR1 is LGHDT, CDR2 YNNKEL (reference sequence). V shed 4 bases and J shed 11 bases, with 9 bases lying between them. The CDR3 runs to 12 residues.

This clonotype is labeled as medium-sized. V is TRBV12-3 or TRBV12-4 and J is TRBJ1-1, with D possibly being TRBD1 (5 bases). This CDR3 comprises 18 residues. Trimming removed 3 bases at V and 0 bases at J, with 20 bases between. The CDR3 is CASSFQGIGGALNTEAFF. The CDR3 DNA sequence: TGTGCCAGCAGTTTTCAAGGAATCGGTGGGGCCTTGAACACTGAAGCTTTCTTT.

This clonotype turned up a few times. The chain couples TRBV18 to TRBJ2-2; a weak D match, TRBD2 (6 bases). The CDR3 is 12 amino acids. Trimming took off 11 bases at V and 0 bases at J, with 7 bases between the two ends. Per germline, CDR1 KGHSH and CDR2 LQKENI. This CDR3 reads CAGGTNTGELFF. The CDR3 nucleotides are TGTGCCGGGGGGACGAACACCGGGGAGCTGTTTTTT.

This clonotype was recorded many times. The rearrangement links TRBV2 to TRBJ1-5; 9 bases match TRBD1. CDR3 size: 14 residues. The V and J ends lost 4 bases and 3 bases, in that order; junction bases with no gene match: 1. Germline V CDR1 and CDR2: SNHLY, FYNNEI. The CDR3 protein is CASSVQGANQPQHF. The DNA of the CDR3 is TGTGCCAGCAGTGTACAGGGGGCCAATCAGCCCCAGCATTTT.

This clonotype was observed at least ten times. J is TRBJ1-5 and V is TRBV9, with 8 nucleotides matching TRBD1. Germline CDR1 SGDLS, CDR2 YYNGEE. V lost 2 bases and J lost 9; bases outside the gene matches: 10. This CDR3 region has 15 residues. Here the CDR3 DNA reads TGTGCCAGCAGCGTGGGACAGGAGGCCCTATGGCCCCAGCATTTT. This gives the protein CASSVGQEALWPQHF.

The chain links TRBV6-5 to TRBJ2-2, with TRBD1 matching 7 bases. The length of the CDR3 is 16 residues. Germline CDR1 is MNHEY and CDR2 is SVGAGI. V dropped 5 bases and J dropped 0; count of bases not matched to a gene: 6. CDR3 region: CASSKGQYTNTGELFF. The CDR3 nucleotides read TGTGCCAGCAGTAAGGGACAGTACACGAACACCGGGGAGCTGTTTTTT.

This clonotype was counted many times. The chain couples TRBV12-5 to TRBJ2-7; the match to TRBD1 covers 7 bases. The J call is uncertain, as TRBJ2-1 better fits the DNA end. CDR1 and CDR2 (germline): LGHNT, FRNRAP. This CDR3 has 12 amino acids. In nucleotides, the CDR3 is TGTGCTAGTGTGTCAGGGGGCAATGAGCAGTTCTTC. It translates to CASVSGGNEQFF.

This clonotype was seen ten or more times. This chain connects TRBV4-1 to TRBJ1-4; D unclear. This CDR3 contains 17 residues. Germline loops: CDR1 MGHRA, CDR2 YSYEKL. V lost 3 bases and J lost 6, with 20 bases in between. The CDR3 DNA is TGCGCCAGCAGCCACCCGCGGGCTACCCGGGCCGATGAAAAACTGTTTTTT. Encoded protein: CASSHPRATRADEKLFF.

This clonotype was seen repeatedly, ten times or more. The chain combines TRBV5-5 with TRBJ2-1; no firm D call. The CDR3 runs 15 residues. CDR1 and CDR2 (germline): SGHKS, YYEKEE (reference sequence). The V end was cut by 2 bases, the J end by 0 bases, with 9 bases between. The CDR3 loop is CASSLAGSSYNEQFF. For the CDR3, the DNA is TGTGCCAGCAGCTTAGCAGGAAGCTCCTACAATGAGCAGTTCTTC.

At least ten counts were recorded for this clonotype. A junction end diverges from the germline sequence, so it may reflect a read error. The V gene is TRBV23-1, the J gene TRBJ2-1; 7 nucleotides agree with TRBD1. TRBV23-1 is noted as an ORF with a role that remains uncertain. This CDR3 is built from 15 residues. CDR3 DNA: TGCTCCAGCAGTCAATCTCGGGACAGCTATGCTGAGCAGTTCTTC. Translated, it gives CSSSQSRDSYAEQFF.

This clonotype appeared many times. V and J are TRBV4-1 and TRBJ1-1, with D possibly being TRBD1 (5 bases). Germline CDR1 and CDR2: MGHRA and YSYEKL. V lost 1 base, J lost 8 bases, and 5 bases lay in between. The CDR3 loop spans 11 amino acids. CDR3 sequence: CASSQGGEAFF. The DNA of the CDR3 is TGCGCCAGCAGCCAAGGGGGGGAAGCTTTCTTT.

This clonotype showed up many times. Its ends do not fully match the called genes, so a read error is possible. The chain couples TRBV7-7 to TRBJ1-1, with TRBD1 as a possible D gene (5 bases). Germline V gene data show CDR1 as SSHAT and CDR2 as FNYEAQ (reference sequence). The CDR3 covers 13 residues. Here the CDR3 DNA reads TGTGCTAGCAGCCTCGACAGAAACACTGAAGCTTTCTTT. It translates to CASSLDRNTEAFF.

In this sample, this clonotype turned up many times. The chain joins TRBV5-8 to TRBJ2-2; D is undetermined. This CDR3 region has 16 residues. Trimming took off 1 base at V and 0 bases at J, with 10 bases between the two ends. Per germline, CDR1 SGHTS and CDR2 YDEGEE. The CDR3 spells CASSLYWGTNTGELFF. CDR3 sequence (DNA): TGTGCCAGCAGCTTGTACTGGGGAACGAACACCGGGGAGCTGTTTTTT.

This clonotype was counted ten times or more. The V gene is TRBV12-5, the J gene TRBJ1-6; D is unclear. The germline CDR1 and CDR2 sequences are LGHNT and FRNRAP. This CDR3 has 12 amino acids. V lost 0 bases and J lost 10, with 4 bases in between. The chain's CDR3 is CASGLVESPLHF. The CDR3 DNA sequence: TGTGCTAGTGGTTTGGTAGAATCACCCCTCCACTTT.

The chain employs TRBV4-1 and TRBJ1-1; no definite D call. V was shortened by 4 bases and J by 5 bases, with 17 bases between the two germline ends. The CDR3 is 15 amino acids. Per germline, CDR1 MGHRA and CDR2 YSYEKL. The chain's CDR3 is CASSPQSPIGTEAFF. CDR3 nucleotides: TGCGCCAGCAGCCCCCAAAGTCCCATCGGAACTGAAGCTTTCTTT.

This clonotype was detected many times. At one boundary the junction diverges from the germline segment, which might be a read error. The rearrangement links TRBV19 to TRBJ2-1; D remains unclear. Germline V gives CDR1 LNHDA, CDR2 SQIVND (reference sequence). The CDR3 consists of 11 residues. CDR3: CASSTMAEQFF. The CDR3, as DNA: TGTGCCAGCAGTACGATGGCTGAGCAGTTCTTC. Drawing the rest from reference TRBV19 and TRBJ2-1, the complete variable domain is DGGITQSPKYLFRKEGQNVTLSCEQNLNHDAMYWYRQDPGQGLRLIYYSQIVNDFQKGDIAEGYSVSREKKESFPLTVTSAQKNPTAFYLCASSTMAEQFFGPGTRLTVL.